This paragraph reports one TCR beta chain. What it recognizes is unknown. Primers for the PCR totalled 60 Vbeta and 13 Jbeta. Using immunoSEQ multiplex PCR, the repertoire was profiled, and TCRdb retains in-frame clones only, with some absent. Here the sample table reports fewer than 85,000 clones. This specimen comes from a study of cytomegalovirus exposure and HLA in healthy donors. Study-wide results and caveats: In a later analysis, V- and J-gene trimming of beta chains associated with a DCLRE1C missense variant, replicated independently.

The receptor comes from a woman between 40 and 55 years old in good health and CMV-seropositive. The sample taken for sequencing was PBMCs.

Written as DNA, the CDR3 is TGTGCCAGCAGCTTGGGATGGGTTGGACTAGCGGATCAAGAGACCCAGTACTTC. Translated, it gives CASSLGWVGLADQETQYF. The chain links TRBV5-4 to TRBJ2-5, with 10 bases fitting TRBD2. V shed 0 bases, J shed 2 bases, and the junction held 10 bases outside the gene matches. The CDR3 loop spans 18 amino acids. From germline, CDR1 is SGHNT and CDR2 YYREEE (reference sequence).